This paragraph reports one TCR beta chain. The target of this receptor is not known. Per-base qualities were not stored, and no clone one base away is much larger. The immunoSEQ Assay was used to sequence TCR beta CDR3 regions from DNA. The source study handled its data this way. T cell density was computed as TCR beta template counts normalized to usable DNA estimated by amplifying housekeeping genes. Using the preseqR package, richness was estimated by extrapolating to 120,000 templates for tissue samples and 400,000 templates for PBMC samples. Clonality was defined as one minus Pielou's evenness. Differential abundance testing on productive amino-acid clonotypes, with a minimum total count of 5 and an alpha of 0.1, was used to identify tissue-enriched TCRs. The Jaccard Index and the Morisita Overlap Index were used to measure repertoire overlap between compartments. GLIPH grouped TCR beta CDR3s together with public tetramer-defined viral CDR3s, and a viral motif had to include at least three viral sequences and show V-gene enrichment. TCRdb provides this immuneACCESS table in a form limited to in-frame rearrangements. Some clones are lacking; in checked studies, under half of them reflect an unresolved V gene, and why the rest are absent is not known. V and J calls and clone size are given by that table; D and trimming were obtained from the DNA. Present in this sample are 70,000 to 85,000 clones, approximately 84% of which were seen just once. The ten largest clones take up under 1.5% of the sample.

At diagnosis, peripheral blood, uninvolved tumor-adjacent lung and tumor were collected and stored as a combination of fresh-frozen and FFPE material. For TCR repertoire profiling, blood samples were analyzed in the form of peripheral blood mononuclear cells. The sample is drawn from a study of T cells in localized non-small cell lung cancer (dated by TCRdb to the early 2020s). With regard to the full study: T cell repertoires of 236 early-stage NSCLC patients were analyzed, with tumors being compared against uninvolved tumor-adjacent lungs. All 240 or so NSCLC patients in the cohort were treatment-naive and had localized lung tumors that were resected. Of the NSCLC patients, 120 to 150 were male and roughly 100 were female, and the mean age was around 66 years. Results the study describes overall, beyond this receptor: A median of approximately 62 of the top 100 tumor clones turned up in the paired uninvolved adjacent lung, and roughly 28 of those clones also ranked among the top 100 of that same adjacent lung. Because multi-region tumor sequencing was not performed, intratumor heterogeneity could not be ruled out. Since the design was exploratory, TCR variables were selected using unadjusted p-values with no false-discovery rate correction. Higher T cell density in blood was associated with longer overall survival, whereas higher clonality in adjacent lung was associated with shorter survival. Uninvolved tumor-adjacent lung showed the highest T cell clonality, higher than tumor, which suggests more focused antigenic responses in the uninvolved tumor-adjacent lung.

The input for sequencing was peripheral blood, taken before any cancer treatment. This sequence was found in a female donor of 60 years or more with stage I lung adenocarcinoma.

The base sequence is TGCGCCAGCAGCTTGGGGGCTAGCGGGGGAACCTACGAGCAGTACTTC. This translates into CASSLGASGGTYEQYF. The rearrangement joined TRBV5-1 to TRBJ2-7; TRBD2 fits 10 bases in the junction. CDR1 is given as SGHRS and CDR2 as YFSETQ, both from the germline V gene. V lost 0 bases and J lost 2 bases, and the count of bases not matched to a germline gene is 5. The CDR3, from cysteine to phenylalanine, totals 16 residues. Here the CDR3 DNA is all that survives: 48 bases in frame from base 1.